The text below deals with one TCR beta chain. This record comes from a study of blood T cell repertoires in COVID-19. Study in general: Researchers got acute and convalescent COVID-19 samples from the United States, Italy and Spain. PBMCs, B-cell-depleted T cells, or T cells provided the cDNA or gDNA that made up the material.

During active infection, Seattle patients enrolled and were then monitored through disease. The CDR3 consists of 17 residues. Per the original data handling: Quantification of nucleated cells was approximated via reference gene primer amplification. TCRdb's copy holds only in-frame clones and misses some; the assay was immunoSEQ multiplex PCR. V and J calls and clone size are as listed in that table; D and trimming were resolved from the DNA. The table shows hundreds of thousands of clones, with about 89% occurring only once. Specimen: peripheral blood. The receptor was derived from a woman in her 50s with COVID-19, enrolled during active disease. This rearrangement joins TRBV12-2 to TRBJ2-1; whether TRBD1, the table's D call, matches the DNA was not checked. TRBV12-2 is termed a pseudogene. The CDR3 spells CASRLTSWTDIDNEQFF. The DNA of the CDR3 is TGTGCAAGTCGCTTAACTTCCTGGACGGACATTGACAATGAGCAGTTCTTC.